Below, 25 T cell receptor beta chains from the same sample are listed, as sequenced in a study of a mutant IDH1 vaccine in newly diagnosed glioma. Time point of the sample: week 5, during vaccination. With topical imiquimod, each dose of the vaccine consisted of 300 ug of mutant IDH1 20-mer peptide. These receptors lack a known antigen. The assay was immunoSEQ multiplex PCR, and TCRdb's table has in-frame clones only and misses some. The sample lists about 36,000 clones; more than 80% were seen once. Sequencing used PBMCs, obtained from a glioma patient whose treatment included an IDH1 peptide vaccine. All receptors come from a man aged 50-60 years with glioma.

This rearrangement joins TRBV2 to TRBJ2-5, with 10 bases matching TRBD2. J lost 7 bases, V lost 6 bases, and 5 bases had no gene match. Germline V gene sequence: CDR1 SNHLY, CDR2 FYNNEI. CDR3 length: 13 residues. The CDR3 nucleotides are TGTGCCAGCAGAGCAGGACTAGCGGTGACCCAGTACTTC. It yields the protein CASRAGLAVTQYF.

This clone was counted a few times. V and J are TRBV6-1 and TRBJ1-2; TRBD1 matches at 8 bases. Germline V gene data show CDR1 as MNHNS and CDR2 as SASEGT. This CDR3 has 13 residues. V lost 2 bases to trimming and J lost 10 bases; unmatched junction nucleotides: 6. CDR3 residues: CASSESGGADYTF. The CDR3 bases are TGTGCCAGCAGTGAATCAGGGGGCGCTGACTACACCTTC.

J is TRBJ2-2 and V is TRBV30; 8 nucleotides line up with TRBD2. Unmatched junction bases numbered 10, after V lost 6 bases and J lost 4 bases. In germline, CDR1 is GTSNPN, CDR2 SVGIG (reference sequence). The CDR3 is 15 residues long. The CDR3 coding sequence is TGTGCCTGCCCGGGGGGGGCGGGTGGCACCGGGGAGCTGTTTTTT. This codes for CACPGGAGGTGELFF.

Only one count was recorded for this clone. The chain joins TRBV14 to TRBJ1-4, with D unclear. Germline values: CDR1 SGHDN, CDR2 FVKESK. The V end was cut by 1 base, the J end by 4 bases, with 13 bases between. This CDR3 contains 16 residues. The CDR3 bases are TGTGCCAGCAGCCAAGGTTTTTCCGGGAGTAATGAAAAACTGTTTTTT. Translating gives CASSQGFSGSNEKLFF.

The V and J genes are TRBV7-2 and TRBJ2-5, with 9 bases lining up with TRBD1. CDR1 is SGHTA, CDR2 FQGNSA, per germline. This CDR3 has 17 amino acids. The junction had 12 bases not matched to a gene; V was cut back by 2 bases and J by 5 bases. Written as DNA, the CDR3 is TGTGCCAGCAGCTTAATTTCGGGACAGGGCTGGGGTGAGACCCAGTACTTC. Encoded protein: CASSLISGQGWGETQYF.

The chain recombines TRBV27 with TRBJ1-3; no firm D call. Germline loops: CDR1 MNHEY, CDR2 SMNVEV (reference sequence). Trimming took 0 bases from V and 0 from J, leaving 0 bases between them. The CDR3 is 13 residues long. CDR3 in DNA: TGTGCCAGCAGTTTATCCTCTGGAAACACCATATATTTT. As protein: CASSLSSGNTIYF.

The V call is TRBV5-1, the J call TRBJ1-1; 7 nucleotides agree with TRBD1. The CDR3 is 15 amino acids. CDR1 and CDR2 from the germline V gene are SGHRS and YFSETQ. With V trimmed by 4 bases and J by 3 bases, 9 bases remained unmatched. CDR3 sequence: CASSEGTARDTEAFF. The CDR3 region has the DNA TGCGCCAGCAGCGAAGGGACAGCGAGGGACACTGAAGCTTTCTTT.

The chain links TRBV9 to TRBJ1-2, with no clear D. Trimming stripped 0 bases from V and 8 bases from J, with 8 bases between. Germline CDR1 SGDLS, CDR2 YYNGEE. The CDR3 consists of 12 residues. The CDR3 region is CASSVGFLGYTF. CDR3 DNA: TGTGCCAGCAGCGTAGGTTTCTTGGGCTACACCTTC. Using reference TRBV9 and TRBJ1-2 for the parts outside the CDR3, the full variable domain is DSGVTQTPKHLITATGQRVTLRCSPRSGDLSVYWYQQSLDQGLQFLIQYYNGEERAKGNILERFSAQQFPDLHSELNLSSLELGDSALYFCASSVGFLGYTFGSGTRLTVV.

The rearrangement joins TRBV4-1 to TRBJ2-7; TRBD1 might be the D (5 bases). The germline gives CDR1 MGHRA, CDR2 YSYEKL. The CDR3 runs to 15 residues. Between the trimmed V and J ends, which lost 3 bases and 4 bases, there was a span of 16 bases. As DNA, the CDR3 is TGCGCCAGCAGCCATGGAACAGGCGGTACGTACGAGCAGTACTTC. The encoded protein is CASSHGTGGTYEQYF.

The chain is built from TRBV25-1 and TRBJ2-3, with 11 bases matching TRBD2. V was pared by 3 bases and J by 6 bases, with 5 bases of the junction left unmatched. CDR1 MGHDK and CDR2 SYGVNS come from the germline V gene. The CDR3 is made up of 15 amino acids. CDR3: CASSDSGGARDTQYF. In DNA form, the CDR3 reads TGTGCCAGCAGTGATAGCGGGGGGGCCAGGGATACGCAGTATTTT.

This chain connects TRBV19 to TRBJ1-5; 12 bases line up with TRBD1. V lost 7 bases and J lost 5; bases outside the gene matches: 12. This CDR3 spans 17 amino acids. CDR1 LNHDA and CDR2 SQIVND come from the germline V gene (reference sequence). CDR3 bases: TGTGCCAGTACCGGGGGCGGGACAGGGGGCTTGGATCAGCCCCAGCATTTT. This gives the protein CASTGGGTGGLDQPQHF.

The chain has TRBV6-4 and TRBJ2-3; 10 nucleotides match TRBD2. CDR1 is MRHNA, CDR2 SNTAGT, per germline. Losses at the gene ends were 0 bases for V and 1 base for J; bases not matched to a gene: 4. CDR3 length: 17 residues. The CDR3 sequence: CASSDSSSGSGTDTQYF. The CDR3 region has the DNA TGTGCCAGCAGTGACTCGTCTAGCGGGAGTGGCACAGATACGCAGTATTTT.

The chain is built from TRBV5-1 and TRBJ2-5; maybe TRBD1 (6 bases). The V end lost 4 bases, the J end lost 0 bases, and 10 bases lay between the germline ends. The CDR3 length is 14 residues. Germline V gene data show CDR1 as SGHRS and CDR2 as YFSETQ. As DNA, the CDR3 is TGCGCCAGCAGCCCAACAGGGAACCAAGAGACCCAGTACTTC. Translating gives CASSPTGNQETQYF.

The chain has TRBV6-1 and TRBJ1-4; D is unresolved. Trimming took 7 bases from V and 8 from J, leaving 5 bases between them. The germline CDR1 and CDR2 sequences are MNHNS and SASEGT. The CDR3 has 10 residues. The CDR3, as DNA: TGTGCCAGCATGAGGGAAAAACTGTTTTTT. Amino acids: CASMREKLFF.

The chain carries TRBV5-1 and TRBJ2-2, with a tentative D call TRBD1 (6 bases). This CDR3 is built from 15 residues. Germline lookup yields CDR1 SGHRS and CDR2 YFSETQ. V was pared by 4 bases and J by 7 bases, with 17 bases between. The CDR3 coding sequence is TGCGCCAGCAGCGAAACACAGGGCCGGGGCGGGGAGCTGTTTTTT. Translated: CASSETQGRGGELFF. The full variable domain, in which reference TRBV5-1 and TRBJ2-2 provide the parts outside the CDR3, is KAGVTQTPRYLIKTRGQQVTLSCSPISGHRSVSWYQQTPGQGLQFLFEYFSETQRNKGNFPGRFSGRQFSNSRSEMNVSTLELGDSALYLCASSETQGRGGELFFGEGSRLTVL.

The chain couples TRBV19 to TRBJ2-2; no clear D. The CDR3 contains 14 residues. V was trimmed by 9 bases and J by 1 base, leaving 12 bases between them. Germline loops: CDR1 LNHDA, CDR2 SQIVND (reference sequence). CDR3 loop: CASMPMGNTGELFF. The CDR3 DNA follows: TGTGCCAGCATGCCGATGGGGAACACCGGGGAGCTGTTTTTT.

The chain carries TRBV23-1 and TRBJ2-2, with no clear D. TRBV23-1 falls under the ORF class, with uncertain function. With 3 bases removed from V and 3 bases from J, the gap between germline ends came to 14 bases. The CDR3 extends over 16 amino acids. The CDR3 nucleotides are TGCGCCAGCAGTCATCTTACAACCAGAGACACCGGGGAGCTGTTTTTT. As protein: CASSHLTTRDTGELFF.

The V and J genes are TRBV15 and TRBJ2-1; D is uncertain. V shed 0 bases and J shed 7 bases, with 7 bases lying between them. The germline V gene encodes CDR1 LNHNV and CDR2 YYDKDF (reference sequence). The CDR3 has 13 residues. The CDR3 nucleotides are TGTGCCACCAGCAGAGATGCGGTTAATGAGCAGTTCTTC. As protein: CATSRDAVNEQFF.

V usage is TRBV15 and J usage is TRBJ2-7; 8 nucleotides align to TRBD1. V dropped 5 bases and J dropped 6; count of bases not matched to a gene: 9. The CDR3 loop spans 14 amino acids. The germline CDR1 and CDR2 sequences are LNHNV and YYDKDF (reference sequence). CDR3 protein: CATSGIQGAGEQYF. CDR3 bases: TGTGCCACCAGCGGCATTCAGGGGGCAGGCGAGCAGTACTTC.

The sample holds one count of this clone. V and J are TRBV4-1 and TRBJ1-3; D unclear. Trimming removed 1 base from V and 0 bases from J, with 10 bases in between. The CDR3 has 16 residues. The V gene's germline CDR1 is MGHRA and CDR2 YSYEKL. CDR3 residues: CASSQGVSASGNTIYF. Here the CDR3 DNA reads TGCGCCAGCAGCCAAGGGGTGTCAGCCTCTGGAAACACCATATATTTT.

The chain recombines TRBV11-3 with TRBJ1-1, with D perhaps matching TRBD1 (5 bases). V dropped 6 bases and J dropped 6 bases, with 11 bases sitting between them. Germline V lookup: CDR1 SGHNT, CDR2 YENEEA. The CDR3 consists of 12 residues. The CDR3: CASSLRGAEAFF. In DNA, the CDR3 is TGTGCCAGCAGTTTGAGGGGTGCTGAAGCTTTCTTT. Full variable domain (outside the CDR3, taken from reference TRBV11-3 and TRBJ1-1): EAGVVQSPRYKIIEKKQPVAFWCNPISGHNTLYWYLQNLGQGPELLIRYENEEAVDDSQLPKDRFSAERLKGVDSTLKIQPAELGDSAVYLCASSLRGAEAFFGQGTRLTVV.

The V and J genes are TRBV5-1 and TRBJ2-2, with a weak D call TRBD2 (6 bases). The germline V gene has CDR1 SGHRS and CDR2 YFSETQ. This CDR3 region has 16 residues. Trimming shortened V by 0 bases and J by 6 bases, and 15 bases separated the two germline ends. The CDR3 reads CASSLVGGSLAGELFF. The CDR3 bases are TGCGCCAGCAGCTTGGTTGGGGGGTCTCTTGCCGGGGAGCTGTTTTTT.

This clone turned up a few times. The rearrangement joins TRBV7-8 to TRBJ1-1, with D uncertain. The germline CDR1 and CDR2 sequences are SGHVS and FQNEAQ. The V gene lost 3 bases and the J gene lost 4 bases, with 12 bases spanning the gap. There are 14 residues in the CDR3. The CDR3 is CASSLDAIVTEAFF. As DNA, the CDR3 is TGTGCCAGCAGCTTGGACGCAATCGTCACTGAAGCTTTCTTT.

This chain connects TRBV19 to TRBJ2-2, with a possible D match to TRBD1 (5 bases). Germline CDR1 is LNHDA and CDR2 is SQIVND (reference sequence). The CDR3 consists of 15 residues. V was clipped by 0 bases and J by 6 bases, with 11 bases between them. The CDR3 loop is CASSIERGWSGELFF. CDR3 nucleotide sequence: TGTGCCAGTAGTATAGAAAGGGGATGGTCCGGGGAGCTGTTTTTT. The variable domain in full, with the rest retrieved from reference TRBV19 and TRBJ2-2, is DGGITQSPKYLFRKEGQNVTLSCEQNLNHDAMYWYRQDPGQGLRLIYYSQIVNDFQKGDIAEGYSVSREKKESFPLTVTSAQKNPTAFYLCASSIERGWSGELFFGEGSRLTVL.

The chain uses TRBV28 and TRBJ1-1, with D perhaps matching TRBD1 (5 bases). Trimming pared 3 bases from V and 0 bases from J, leaving 11 bases between. Per germline, CDR1 MDHEN and CDR2 SYDVKM. The CDR3 covers 15 residues. The CDR3 DNA reads TGTGCCAGCAGTTTCGAGGGGTATTTGAACACTGAAGCTTTCTTT. Protein sequence: CASSFEGYLNTEAFF.